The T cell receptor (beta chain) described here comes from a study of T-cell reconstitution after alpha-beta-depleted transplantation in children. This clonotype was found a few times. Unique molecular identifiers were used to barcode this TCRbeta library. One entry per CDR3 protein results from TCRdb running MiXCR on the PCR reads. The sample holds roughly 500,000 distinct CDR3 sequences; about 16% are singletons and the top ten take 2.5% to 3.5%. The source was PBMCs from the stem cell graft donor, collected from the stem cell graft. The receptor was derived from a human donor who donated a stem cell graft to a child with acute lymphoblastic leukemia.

This CDR3 reads CASSPPIVGASDYNEQFF. CDR3 in DNA: TGCGCCAGCAGCCCCCCGATCGTAGGGGCTAGCGACTACAATGAGCAGTTCTTC. The chain carries TRBV5-1 and TRBJ2-1; weak D call: TRBD2 (6 bases). Germline values: CDR1 SGHRS, CDR2 YFSETQ. The CDR3 covers 18 residues. Trimming removed 4 bases from V and 3 bases from J, with 23 bases in between.